Included here is one TCR beta chain sequence, with context. Its cognate antigen is unknown. The CDR3 has 17 amino acids. The V gene's germline CDR1 is DFQATT and CDR2 SNEGSKA (reference sequence). V trimming: 3 bases; J trimming: 3 bases; junction bases outside the gene matches: 11. The data derive from a study of CD8 T cells in ankylosing spondylitis. Study results and limitations: Earlier work had already found some motif variants in reactive arthritis synovial fluid and blood. There was reportedly significant enrichment of clones that were disease-linked in matched ankylosing spondylitis synovial fluid. Seemingly distinctive of ankylosing spondylitis blood was a TCR beta motif formed by eight highly homologous variants.

With molecular barcodes, quantitative 5'-RACE was used to make the TCR beta libraries. MiXCR was run by TCRdb on the 5' RACE reads, yielding one entry per CDR3 protein. The sample lists 300,000 to 400,000 distinct CDR3 sequences, about a fifth occurring once. The sample taken for sequencing was blood, either unsorted or a sorted T cell fraction (not recorded which). The rearrangement uses TRBV20-1 and TRBJ2-7, with 13 bases aligning to TRBD2. This sequence was found in a male donor with ankylosing spondylitis. The CDR3 spells CSASGPGTSGNGYEQYF. The CDR3 DNA is TGCAGTGCTAGCGGACCCGGGACTAGCGGGAACGGCTACGAGCAGTACTTC.